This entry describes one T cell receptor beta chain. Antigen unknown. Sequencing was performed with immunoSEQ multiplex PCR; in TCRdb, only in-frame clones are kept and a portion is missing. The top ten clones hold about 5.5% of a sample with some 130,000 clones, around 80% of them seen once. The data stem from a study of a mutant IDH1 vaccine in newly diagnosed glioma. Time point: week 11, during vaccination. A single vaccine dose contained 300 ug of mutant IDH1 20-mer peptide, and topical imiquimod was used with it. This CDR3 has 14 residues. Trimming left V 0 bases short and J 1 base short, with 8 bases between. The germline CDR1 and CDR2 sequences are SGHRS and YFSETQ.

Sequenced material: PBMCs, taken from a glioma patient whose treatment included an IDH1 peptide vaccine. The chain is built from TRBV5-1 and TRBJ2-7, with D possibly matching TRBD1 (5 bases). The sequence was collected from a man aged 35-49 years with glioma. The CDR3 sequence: CASSLEQASYEQYF. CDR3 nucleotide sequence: TGCGCCAGCAGCTTGGAACAGGCGTCCTACGAGCAGTACTTC.